The 26 T cell receptor beta chains in this list originate from one sample, sequenced in a study of blood T cell repertoires in COVID-19. Measured with immunoSEQ multiplex PCR; TCRdb has only the in-frame clones, and not every one. The sample contains about 130,000 clones, almost 85% of which appear only once. The sequenced sample consisted of peripheral blood. The receptors were sampled from a human donor in a cohort sampled during active COVID-19.

The J gene is TRBJ2-7, the V gene TRBV13; tentative D call: TRBD1 (5 bases). Germline V gene lookup returns CDR1 PRHDT and CDR2 FYEKMQ (reference sequence). Trimming cost V 0 bases and J 5 bases, with 11 bases left between them. This CDR3 has 14 amino acids. CDR3 bases: TGTGCCAGCAGCTTAGGTAGCAGGGTGCACGAGCAGTACTTC. This gives the protein CASSLGSRVHEQYF. Supplemented by reference TRBV13 and TRBJ2-7, the full variable domain reads AAGVIQSPRHLIKEKRETATLKCYPIPRHDTVYWYQQGPGQDPQFLISFYEKMQSDKGSIPDRFSAQQFSDYHSELNMSSLELGDSALYFCASSLGSRVHEQYFGPGTRLTVT.

This chain links TRBV4-1 with TRBJ1-6; D uncertain. The CDR3 has 13 residues. V lost 2 bases and J 8 bases, leaving 7 bases between the germline ends. The germline V gene encodes CDR1 MGHRA and CDR2 YSYEKL. CDR3 amino acids: CASSQFADSPLHF. CDR3 bases: TGCGCCAGCAGCCAATTCGCGGATTCACCCCTCCACTTT.

V usage is TRBV20-1 and J usage is TRBJ1-6, with 10 bases that match TRBD1. The CDR3 runs 15 residues. In germline, CDR1 is DFQATT, CDR2 SNEGSKA (reference sequence). Trimming cost V 3 bases and J 10 bases; bases outside gene matches: 9. In DNA, the CDR3 is TGCAGTGCTAGTCCCGGGACAGGGGTTGGGTCACCCCTCCACTTT. Protein: CSASPGTGVGSPLHF.

The table lists this clone with a count of one. J is TRBJ1-1 and V is TRBV12-3 or TRBV12-4; a weak D match, TRBD1 (5 bases). This CDR3 contains 13 residues. Trimming cost V 6 bases and J 3 bases, with 11 bases left between them. The CDR3 coding sequence is TGTGCCAGCAGCCCCAGGGTTTACACTGAAGCTTTCTTT. It specifies CASSPRVYTEAFF.

This rearrangement joins TRBV18 to TRBJ2-2; no clear D gene. Trimming left V 4 bases short and J 5 bases short, with 14 bases between. The germline gives CDR1 KGHSH, CDR2 LQKENI. The CDR3 is made up of 15 amino acids. The CDR3 spells CASSRTKTETGELFF. The CDR3 region has the DNA TGTGCCAGCTCACGTACTAAAACCGAAACCGGGGAGCTGTTTTTT.

The rearrangement uses TRBV6-1 and TRBJ1-3; possible D gene TRBD1, 5 bases. The V end was cut by 2 bases, the J end by 2 bases, with 13 bases between. The CDR3 is 16 residues long. In germline, CDR1 is MNHNS, CDR2 SASEGT. CDR3 residues: CASSESAPTAGNTIYF. CDR3 DNA sequence: TGTGCCAGCAGTGAAAGTGCCCCGACAGCTGGAAACACCATATATTTT.

This chain links TRBV5-1 with TRBJ2-1; 10 nucleotides match TRBD2. The CDR3 is 15 amino acids. Germline V gene lookup returns CDR1 SGHRS and CDR2 YFSETQ. Germline trimming cut 0 bases from V and 6 bases from J; bases unmatched to any gene: 3. The CDR3 sequence is CASSLGLAGRNEQFF. DNA for the CDR3: TGCGCCAGCAGCTTGGGACTAGCGGGCCGCAATGAGCAGTTCTTC. The complete variable domain, with remaining parts taken from reference TRBV5-1 and TRBJ2-1, reads KAGVTQTPRYLIKTRGQQVTLSCSPISGHRSVSWYQQTPGQGLQFLFEYFSETQRNKGNFPGRFSGRQFSNSRSEMNVSTLELGDSALYLCASSLGLAGRNEQFFGPGTRLTVL.

J is TRBJ2-2 and V is TRBV27, with a weak D call TRBD2 (6 bases). The V gene's germline CDR1 is MNHEY and CDR2 SMNVEV (reference sequence). The CDR3 is 14 residues long. With 7 bases removed from V and 4 bases from J, the gap between germline ends came to 13 bases. The CDR3 DNA follows: TGTGCCAGCACCCCGACCGGGGGCACCGGGGAGCTGTTTTTT. It yields the protein CASTPTGGTGELFF.

This chain links TRBV9 with TRBJ2-2; 7 bases are shared with TRBD2. The CDR3 extends over 16 amino acids. Trimming cost V 4 bases and J 6 bases; bases outside gene matches: 12. Germline V gene sequence: CDR1 SGDLS, CDR2 YYNGEE. The CDR3 nucleotides read TGTGCCAGCAGCCCCTTGGGGGGGTCGGTCGCCGGGGAGCTGTTTTTT. Protein product: CASSPLGGSVAGELFF.

V usage is TRBV4-1 and J usage is TRBJ2-3; 7 bases agree with TRBD2. Germline V CDR1 and CDR2: MGHRA, YSYEKL. The CDR3 spans 15 residues. J gave up 3 bases and V 6 bases, and 9 bases lay outside the gene matches. The CDR3 region has the DNA TGCGCCAGCAGTCCCCTTACGGGGGGAACAGATACGCAGTATTTT. This sequence encodes CASSPLTGGTDTQYF.

The chain carries TRBV12-1 and TRBJ2-5; the table's D call of TRBD2 was not tested on the DNA. TRBV12-1 is a pseudogene segment. CDR3 length equals 13 residues. CDR3 nucleotides: TGTGCCAGCACCCGAGTGCCCCCTCGGGCCCAGTACTTC. Translation gives CASTRVPPRAQYF.

J is TRBJ1-5 and V is TRBV27, with a tentative D call TRBD1 (5 bases). The ends were cut back, 6 bases at V and 4 bases at J, with 25 bases in the middle. Germline V gene data show CDR1 as MNHEY and CDR2 as SMNVEV (reference sequence). The length of the CDR3 is 18 residues. Here the CDR3 DNA reads TGTGCCAGCAGCCCGAGACAGCCAACCTTGTACCATAATCAGCCCCAGCATTTT. Translating it yields CASSPRQPTLYHNQPQHF.

CDR3 region: CAWRGQGRGTEAFF. CDR3 DNA sequence: TGTGCCTGGAGGGGACAGGGAAGAGGGACTGAAGCTTTCTTT. The V and J genes are TRBV30 and TRBJ1-1, with 9 bases matching TRBD1. Trimming took 3 bases from V and 5 from J; bases not matched to a gene: 7. The germline CDR1 and CDR2 sequences are GTSNPN and SVGIG (reference sequence). CDR3 size: 14 residues.

This clone was picked up many times. The J gene is TRBJ2-5, the V gene TRBV18; 7 nucleotides line up with TRBD1. V lost 2 bases, J lost 5 bases, and 2 bases stayed unmatched. The germline CDR1 and CDR2 sequences are KGHSH and LQKENI. CDR3 length: 13 residues. The CDR3 loop is CASSPMDRETQYF. The CDR3 nucleotides are TGTGCCAGCTCACCAATGGACAGGGAGACCCAGTACTTC.

V is TRBV6-5 and J is TRBJ1-5; D not resolved. The CDR3 totals 14 residues. V lost 4 bases and J 7 bases, leaving 14 bases between the germline ends. Germline V CDR1 and CDR2: MNHEY, SVGAGI. Written as DNA, the CDR3 is TGTGCCAGCAGTTGGGGTAGGTCGGGACAGCCCCAGCATTTT. It yields the protein CASSWGRSGQPQHF.

CDR3 DNA: TGTGCCAGCAGCCGGGGACTAGCCGTCTCCTACGAGCAGTACTTC. Amino acid sequence: CASSRGLAVSYEQYF. V and J are TRBV5-6 and TRBJ2-7; 9 positions match TRBD2. V lost 4 bases to trimming and J lost 0 bases; unmatched junction nucleotides: 5. CDR1 is SGHDT, CDR2 YYEEEE, per germline. There are 15 residues in the CDR3. The whole variable domain, remainder taken from reference TRBV5-6 and TRBJ2-7, is DAGVTQSPTHLIKTRGQQVTLRCSPKSGHDTVSWYQQALGQGPQFIFQYYEEEERQRGNFPDRFSGHQFPNYSSELNVNALLLGDSALYLCASSRGLAVSYEQYFGPGTRLTVT.

The V gene is TRBV27, the J gene TRBJ1-2; unclear D gene. CDR3 length: 13 amino acids. In germline, CDR1 is MNHEY, CDR2 SMNVEV (reference sequence). The V end lost 4 bases, the J end lost 8 bases, and 14 bases lay between the germline ends. The CDR3: CASSSRHTGGYTF. The CDR3 DNA reads TGTGCCAGCAGTTCCCGACACACTGGCGGCTACACCTTC.

CDR3 DNA sequence: TGTGCCAGCAGCCAAGATGCCACAGCCTATGGCTACACCTTC. Its translation is CASSQDATAYGYTF. The chain joins TRBV3-1 (or the pseudogene TRBV3-2) to TRBJ1-2; D ambiguous. CDR1 is LGHDT, CDR2 YNNKEL, per germline (reference sequence). Trimming removed 0 bases from V and 4 bases from J, with 9 bases in between. The CDR3 totals 14 residues.

This sequence joins TRBV18 and TRBJ1-5; D might be TRBD1 (6 bases). The length of the CDR3 is 16 residues. Germline V gene data show CDR1 as KGHSH and CDR2 as LQKENI. The V and J ends lost 8 bases and 0 bases respectively, with 17 bases between them. The chain's CDR3 is CASAPGGRSSNQPQHF. As DNA, the CDR3 is TGTGCCAGCGCCCCGGGGGGGCGTAGTAGCAATCAGCCCCAGCATTTT.

This chain connects TRBV7-2 to TRBJ2-5, with 8 bases that match TRBD2. The CDR3 is 14 residues long. Germline CDR1 reads SGHTA; CDR2 reads FQGNSA. Trimming removed 2 bases from V and 4 bases from J; junction bases left unmatched: 3. DNA for the CDR3: TGTGCCAGCAGCTTACCGGGGGGGTTAGAGACCCAGTACTTC. It specifies CASSLPGGLETQYF.

The CDR3 region has the DNA TGCGCCAGCAGCCAAGACCTGCGGGTCGCAACTAAAGGTTCACCCCTCCACTTT. Its protein product is CASSQDLRVATKGSPLHF. The J gene is TRBJ1-6, the V gene TRBV4-1; no clear D gene. Trimming took off 0 bases at V and 9 bases at J, with 21 bases between the two ends. The CDR3 runs to 18 residues. CDR1 is MGHRA, CDR2 YSYEKL, per germline.

The J gene is TRBJ1-3, the V gene TRBV3-1 (or the pseudogene TRBV3-2); tentative D call: TRBD1 (6 bases). V was cut by 2 bases and J by 2 bases, with 16 bases left in between. Per germline, CDR1 LGHDT and CDR2 YNNKEL (reference sequence). The CDR3 totals 17 residues. Here the CDR3 reads CASSQYKKGTPGNTIYF. CDR3 sequence (DNA): TGTGCCAGCAGCCAATATAAAAAAGGGACACCTGGAAACACCATATATTTT.

The V gene is TRBV6-6, the J gene TRBJ1-4, with a weak D call TRBD1 (5 bases). The V gene's germline CDR1 is MNHNY and CDR2 SVGAGI (reference sequence). V dropped 0 bases and J dropped 6 bases, with 11 bases sitting between them. This CDR3 is built from 15 residues. CDR3 sequence: CASSYSWGVDEKLFF. In DNA, the CDR3 is TGTGCCAGCAGTTACTCTTGGGGCGTTGATGAAAAACTGTTTTTT.

J is TRBJ2-1 and V is TRBV3-1 (or the pseudogene TRBV3-2); 14 bases fit TRBD2. V lost 2 bases and J lost 7; bases outside the gene matches: 10. The CDR3 extends over 18 amino acids. Germline V lookup: CDR1 LGHDT, CDR2 YNNKEL (reference sequence). The CDR3 loop is CASSQRVGLAGAVNEQFF. The DNA for the CDR3 is TGTGCCAGCAGCCAAAGAGTGGGACTAGCGGGGGCCGTAAATGAGCAGTTCTTC.

V and J are TRBV7-6 and TRBJ2-3; weak D call: TRBD2 (7 bases). V lost 1 base and J lost 6, with 11 bases in between. The CDR3 has 14 amino acids. The germline V gene encodes CDR1 SGHVS and CDR2 FNYEAQ. The CDR3 nucleotides read TGTGCCAGCAGCTTAGAGGGGGAGGGGGATACGCAGTATTTT. Its protein product is CASSLEGEGDTQYF.

The rearrangement links TRBV2 to TRBJ2-7; D is possibly TRBD1 (5 bases). The V gene lost 10 bases and the J gene lost 2 bases, with 15 bases spanning the gap. Germline-derived CDR1 and CDR2 are SNHLY and FYNNEI. This CDR3 is built from 13 residues. The CDR3 reads CANRQSGTYEQYF. In nucleotides, the CDR3 is TGTGCCAATAGACAGTCTGGAACCTACGAGCAGTACTTC.